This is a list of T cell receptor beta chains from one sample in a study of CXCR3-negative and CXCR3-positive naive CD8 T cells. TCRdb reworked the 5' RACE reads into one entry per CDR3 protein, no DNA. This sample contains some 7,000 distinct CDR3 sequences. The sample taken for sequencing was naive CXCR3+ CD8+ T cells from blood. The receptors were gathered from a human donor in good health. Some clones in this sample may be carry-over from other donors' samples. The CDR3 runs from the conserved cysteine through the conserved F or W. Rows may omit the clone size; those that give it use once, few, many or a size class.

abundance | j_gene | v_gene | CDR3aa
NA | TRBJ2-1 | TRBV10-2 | CASSDLVRGDNEQFF
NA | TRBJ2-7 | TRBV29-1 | CSVTAGTGGVLRELAYEQYF
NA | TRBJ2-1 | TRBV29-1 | CSVVLSSYNEQFF
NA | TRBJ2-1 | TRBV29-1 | CSGDLHNEQFF
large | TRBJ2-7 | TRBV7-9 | CASSPGTYEQYF
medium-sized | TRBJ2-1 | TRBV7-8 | CASSLVLSEQFF
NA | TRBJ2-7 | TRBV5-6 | CASSLEQSTYEQYF
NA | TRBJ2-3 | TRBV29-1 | CSVQTGYFTDTQYF
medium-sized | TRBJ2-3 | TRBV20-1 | CSAREWGLAGVTDTQYF
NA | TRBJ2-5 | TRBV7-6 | CASSQGPGQETQYF
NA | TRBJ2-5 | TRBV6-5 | CASSYPRGAGQETQYF
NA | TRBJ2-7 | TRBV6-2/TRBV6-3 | CASSGAVNSYEQYF
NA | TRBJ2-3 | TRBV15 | CATSSVSAGDTQYF
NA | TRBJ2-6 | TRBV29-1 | CSVGQGLSGANVLTF
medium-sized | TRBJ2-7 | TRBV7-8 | CASSLEVWQSYEQYF
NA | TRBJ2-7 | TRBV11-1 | CASSLASGGSHYEQYF
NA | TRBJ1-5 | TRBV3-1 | CASSQEGGPQPQHF
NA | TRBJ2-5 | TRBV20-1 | CSAREDVDPWETQYF
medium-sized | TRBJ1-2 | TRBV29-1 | CSVGGSSPNYGYTF
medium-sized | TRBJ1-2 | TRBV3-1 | CASGSQMGGTGANYGYTF
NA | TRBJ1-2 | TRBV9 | CASSDTGVLSYGYTF
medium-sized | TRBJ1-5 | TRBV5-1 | CASSFPRDRDNQPQHF
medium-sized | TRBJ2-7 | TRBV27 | CASSLSYPTYEQYF
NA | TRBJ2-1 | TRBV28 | CASSLVERPNGEQFF
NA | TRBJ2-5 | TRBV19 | CASKQGSQETQYF
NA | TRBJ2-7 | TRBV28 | CASNNGDMSYEQYF
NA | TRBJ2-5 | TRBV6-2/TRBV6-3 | CASSYSGWETQYF
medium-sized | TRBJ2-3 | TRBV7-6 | CASSLGPPTDTQYF
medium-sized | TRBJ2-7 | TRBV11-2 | CASSHSVSWSYEQYF
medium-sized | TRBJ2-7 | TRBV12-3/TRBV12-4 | CASKFTGGFDEQYF
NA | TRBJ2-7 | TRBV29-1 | CSAEGAGRNYEQYF
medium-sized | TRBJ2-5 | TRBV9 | CASSVAAGTGETQYF
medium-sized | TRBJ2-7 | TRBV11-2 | CASSLGTGVYEQYF
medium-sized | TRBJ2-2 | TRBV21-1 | CASSKDGGGKNTGELFF
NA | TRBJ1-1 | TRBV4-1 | CASSQYPTGTGTMMNTEAFF
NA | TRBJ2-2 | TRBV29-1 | CSVGLAGELFF
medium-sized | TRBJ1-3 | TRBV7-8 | CASRDPDSGNTIYF
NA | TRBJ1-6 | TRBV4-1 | CASSQDGMGDRSPLHF
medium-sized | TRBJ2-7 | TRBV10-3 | CAISEPGSNEQYF
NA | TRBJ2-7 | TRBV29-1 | CSVAGNGEQYF
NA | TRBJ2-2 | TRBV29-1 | CSVTTSGNTGELFF
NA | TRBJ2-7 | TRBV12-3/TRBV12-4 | CASSFSGLFYEQYF
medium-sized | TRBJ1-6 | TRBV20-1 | CSARDRGGPLIKSPLHF
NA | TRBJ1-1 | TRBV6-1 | CASRDRTMNTEAFF